What follows describes a single T cell receptor beta chain. Per the study methods: Amplification with reference gene primers provided the estimates of nucleated cell counts. TCRdb's table, derived via immunoSEQ multiplex PCR, lists solely in-frame clones and lacks some. The DNA was the basis for D and trimming; V, J and clone size are from that table. Among around 300,000 clones listed, 75% to 90% were seen once. This sample is drawn from a study of blood T cell repertoires in COVID-19. On the study more broadly: COVID-19 samples from acute and convalescent phases originated in the United States, Italy and Spain. Sources were T cells, B-cell-depleted T cells, or PBMCs; the material itself was cDNA or gDNA.

The V gene lost 2 bases and the J gene lost 15 bases, with 12 bases spanning the gap. The CDR3 is 11 amino acids. Germline CDR1 MNHNS, CDR2 SASEGT. This sequence joins TRBV6-1 and TRBJ2-3; maybe TRBD2 (5 bases). This TCR was recovered from a woman in her thirties or forties with acute or convalescent COVID-19. Sequencing input: peripheral blood. CDR3 DNA: TGTGCCAGCAGTGAATCGGCTAGCACCTATTTT. Its translation is CASSESASTYF.